The 3 T cell receptor beta chains given below trace back to one sample, sequenced in a study of T cells after posttransplantation cyclophosphamide. Libraries were prepared by immunoSEQ multiplex PCR; TCRdb keeps only in-frame clonotypes and omits some of them. In the table there are about 10,000 clones, roughly 89% of which are singletons. The source material was memory CD4+ T cells sorted from PBMCs. These receptors were taken from a woman aged 55-69 years in good health, CMV-negative, and a related stem cell transplant donor.

The rearrangement joins TRBV2 to TRBJ2-7, with no clear D. CDR1 is SNHLY, CDR2 FYNNEI, per germline. Trimming stripped 8 bases from V and 5 bases from J, with 13 bases between. This CDR3 is 12 amino acids long. CDR3 loop: CASRYSSHEQYF. CDR3 bases: TGTGCCAGCCGCTATAGTTCCCACGAGCAGTACTTC.

V gene TRBV6-5 combines with J gene TRBJ1-3, with TRBD1 identical over 10 bases. Germline values: CDR1 MNHEY, CDR2 SVGAGI. This CDR3 is built from 15 residues. J was trimmed by 3 bases and V by 5 bases; bases with no gene match: 4. The CDR3 spells CASSRQGAGGNTIYF. CDR3 in DNA: TGTGCCAGCAGTCGACAGGGGGCAGGTGGAAACACCATATATTTT.

This chain uses TRBV6-1 with TRBJ2-7, with D maybe TRBD1 (5 bases). Trimming cost V 6 bases and J 1 base, with 16 bases left between them. The germline V gene has CDR1 MNHNS and CDR2 SASEGT. The CDR3 is made up of 15 amino acids. CDR3: CASSQTRQMSYEQYV. CDR3 nucleotides: TGTGCCAGCAGCCAGACACGACAGATGTCCTACGAGCAGTACGTC.